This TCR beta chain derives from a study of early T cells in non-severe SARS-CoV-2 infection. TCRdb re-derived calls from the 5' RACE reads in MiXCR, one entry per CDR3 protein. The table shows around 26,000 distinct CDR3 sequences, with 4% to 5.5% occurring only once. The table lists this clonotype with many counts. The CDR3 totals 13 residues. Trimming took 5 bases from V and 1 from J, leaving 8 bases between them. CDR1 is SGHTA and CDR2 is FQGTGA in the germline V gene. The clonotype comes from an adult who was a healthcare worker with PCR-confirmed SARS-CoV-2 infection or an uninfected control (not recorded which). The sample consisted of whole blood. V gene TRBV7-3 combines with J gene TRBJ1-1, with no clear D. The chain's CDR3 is CASSPRWNTEAFF. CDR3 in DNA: TGTGCCAGCAGCCCACGTTGGAACACTGAAGCTTTCTTT.